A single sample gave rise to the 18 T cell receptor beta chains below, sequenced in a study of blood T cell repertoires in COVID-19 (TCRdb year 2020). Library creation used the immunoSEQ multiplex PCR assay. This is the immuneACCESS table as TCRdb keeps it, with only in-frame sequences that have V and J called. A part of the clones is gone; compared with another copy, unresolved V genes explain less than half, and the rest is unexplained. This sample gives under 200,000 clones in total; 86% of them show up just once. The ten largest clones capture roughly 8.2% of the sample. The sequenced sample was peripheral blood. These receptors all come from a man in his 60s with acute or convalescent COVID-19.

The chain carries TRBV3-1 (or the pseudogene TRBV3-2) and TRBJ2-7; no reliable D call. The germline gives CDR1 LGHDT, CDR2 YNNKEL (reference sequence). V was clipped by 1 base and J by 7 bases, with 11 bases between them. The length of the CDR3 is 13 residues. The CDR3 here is CASSQGPGREQYF. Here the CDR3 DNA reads TGTGCCAGCAGCCAAGGCCCAGGAAGGGAGCAGTACTTC.

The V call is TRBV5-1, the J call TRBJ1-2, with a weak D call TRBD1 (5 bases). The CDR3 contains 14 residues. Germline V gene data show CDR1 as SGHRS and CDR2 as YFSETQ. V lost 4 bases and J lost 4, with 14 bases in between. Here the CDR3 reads CASSRTDRVYGYTF. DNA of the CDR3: TGCGCCAGCAGCAGAACCGACAGAGTCTATGGCTACACCTTC. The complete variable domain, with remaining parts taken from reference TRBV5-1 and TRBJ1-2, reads KAGVTQTPRYLIKTRGQQVTLSCSPISGHRSVSWYQQTPGQGLQFLFEYFSETQRNKGNFPGRFSGRQFSNSRSEMNVSTLELGDSALYLCASSRTDRVYGYTFGSGTRLTVV.

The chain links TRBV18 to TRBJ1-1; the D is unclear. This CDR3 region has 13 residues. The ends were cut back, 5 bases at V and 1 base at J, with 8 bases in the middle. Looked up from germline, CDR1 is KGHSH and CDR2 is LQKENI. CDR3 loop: CASSGLRNTEAFF. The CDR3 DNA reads TGTGCCAGCTCAGGACTCCGGAACACTGAAGCTTTCTTT.

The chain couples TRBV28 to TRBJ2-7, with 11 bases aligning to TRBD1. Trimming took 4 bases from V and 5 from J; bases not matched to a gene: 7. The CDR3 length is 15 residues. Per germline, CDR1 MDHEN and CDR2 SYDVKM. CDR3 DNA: TGTGCCAGCAGTTCGACCGGGACAGGGGGTAACGAGCAGTACTTC. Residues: CASSSTGTGGNEQYF. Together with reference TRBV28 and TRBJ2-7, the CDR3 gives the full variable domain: DVKVTQSSRYLVKRTGEKVFLECVQDMDHENMFWYRQDPGLGLRLIYFSYDVKMKEKGDIPEGYSVSREKKERFSLILESASTNQTSMYLCASSSTGTGGNEQYFGPGTRLTVT.

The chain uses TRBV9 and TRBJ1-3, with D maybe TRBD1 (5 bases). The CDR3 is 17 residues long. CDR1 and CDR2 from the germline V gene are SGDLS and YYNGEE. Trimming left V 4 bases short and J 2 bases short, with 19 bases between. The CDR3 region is CASSPEAGGAPGNTIYF. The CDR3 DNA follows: TGTGCCAGCAGCCCCGAAGCCGGGGGAGCTCCTGGAAACACCATATATTTT.

CDR3 in DNA: TGTGCCAGCTCACCACCCCAAAGATCGACAGGATGGGGCAATGAGCAGTTCTTC. Its translation: CASSPPQRSTGWGNEQFF. This chain joins TRBV18 and TRBJ2-1; D is possibly TRBD1 (6 bases). There are 18 residues in the CDR3. Between the trimmed V and J ends, which lost 0 bases and 6 bases, there was a span of 21 bases. CDR1 and CDR2 from the germline V gene are KGHSH and LQKENI.

The chain's CDR3 is CASSLDPGRMNTEAFF. The CDR3 bases are TGTGCCAGCAGCTTAGATCCAGGTCGGATGAACACTGAAGCTTTCTTT. The rearrangement links TRBV11-2 to TRBJ1-1; D not certain. The CDR3 covers 16 residues. Germline V CDR1 and CDR2: SGHAT, FQNNGV. The V end was cut by 0 bases, the J end by 0 bases, with 11 bases between. Complete variable domain (other parts from reference TRBV11-2 and TRBJ1-1): EAGVAQSPRYKIIEKRQSVAFWCNPISGHATLYWYQQILGQGPKLLIQFQNNGVVDDSQLPKDRFSAERLKGVDSTLKIQPAKLEDSAVYLCASSLDPGRMNTEAFFGQGTRLTVV.

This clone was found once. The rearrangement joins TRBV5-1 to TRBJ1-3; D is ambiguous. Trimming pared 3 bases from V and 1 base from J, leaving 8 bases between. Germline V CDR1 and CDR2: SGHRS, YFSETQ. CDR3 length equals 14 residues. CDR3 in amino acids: CASSSRGSGNTIYF. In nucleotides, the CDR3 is TGCGCCAGCAGCTCCCGGGGATCTGGAAACACCATATATTTT.

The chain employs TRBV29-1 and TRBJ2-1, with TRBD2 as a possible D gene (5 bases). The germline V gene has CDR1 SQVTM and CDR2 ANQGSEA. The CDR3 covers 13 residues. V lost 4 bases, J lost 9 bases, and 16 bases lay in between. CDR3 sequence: CSVVGSPGGEQFF. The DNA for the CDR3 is TGCAGCGTTGTAGGGTCCCCCGGAGGTGAGCAGTTCTTC.

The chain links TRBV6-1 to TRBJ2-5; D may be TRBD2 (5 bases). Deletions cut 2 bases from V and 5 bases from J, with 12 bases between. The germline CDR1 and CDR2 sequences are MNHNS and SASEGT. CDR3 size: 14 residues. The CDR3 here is CASSETAGRETQYF. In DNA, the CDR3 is TGTGCCAGCAGTGAAACGGCGGGCCGGGAGACCCAGTACTTC.

The CDR3 DNA follows: TGCGCCAGCAGCGTGTCACCGGGACAGGGGTACAATGAGCAGTTCTTC. It codes for CASSVSPGQGYNEQFF. This sequence joins TRBV5-1 and TRBJ2-1; 10 nucleotides match TRBD1. Germline CDR1 is SGHRS and CDR2 is YFSETQ. The CDR3 length is 16 residues. Unmatched junction bases numbered 8, after V lost 4 bases and J lost 4 bases.

The CDR3 spells CAWSYKGAETQYF. For the CDR3, the DNA is TGTGCCTGGAGTTACAAGGGGGCAGAGACCCAGTACTTC. This rearrangement joins TRBV30 to TRBJ2-5, with 7 bases aligning to TRBD1. Trimming at V came to 2 bases and at J to 4 bases, leaving 4 bases not matched to a gene. The CDR3 extends over 13 amino acids. CDR1 and CDR2 (germline): GTSNPN, SVGIG (reference sequence).

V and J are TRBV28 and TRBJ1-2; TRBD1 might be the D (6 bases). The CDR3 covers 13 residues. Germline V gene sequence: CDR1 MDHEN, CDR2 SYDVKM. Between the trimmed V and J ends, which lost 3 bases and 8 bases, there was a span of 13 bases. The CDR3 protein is CASSFGGAYGYTF. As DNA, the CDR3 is TGTGCCAGCAGTTTCGGGGGGGCTTACGGCTACACCTTC.

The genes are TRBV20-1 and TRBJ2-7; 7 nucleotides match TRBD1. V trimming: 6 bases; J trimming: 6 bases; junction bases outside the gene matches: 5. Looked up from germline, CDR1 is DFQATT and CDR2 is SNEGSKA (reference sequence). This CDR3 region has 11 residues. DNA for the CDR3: TGCAGTGCGGGTCCAGGGGGCGAGCAGTACTTC. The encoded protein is CSAGPGGEQYF.

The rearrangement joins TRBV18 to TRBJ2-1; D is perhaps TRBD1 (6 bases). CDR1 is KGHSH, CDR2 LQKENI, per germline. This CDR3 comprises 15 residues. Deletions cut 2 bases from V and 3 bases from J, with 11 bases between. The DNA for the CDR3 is TGTGCCAGCTCACCAGAAGCGACAGGCTACAATGAGCAGTTCTTC. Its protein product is CASSPEATGYNEQFF.

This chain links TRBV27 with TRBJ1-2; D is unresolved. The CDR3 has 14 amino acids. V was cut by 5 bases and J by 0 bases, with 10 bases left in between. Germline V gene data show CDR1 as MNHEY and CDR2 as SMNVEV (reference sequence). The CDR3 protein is CASSKTRTNYGYTF. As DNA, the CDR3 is TGTGCCAGCAGTAAAACCAGGACTAACTATGGCTACACCTTC.

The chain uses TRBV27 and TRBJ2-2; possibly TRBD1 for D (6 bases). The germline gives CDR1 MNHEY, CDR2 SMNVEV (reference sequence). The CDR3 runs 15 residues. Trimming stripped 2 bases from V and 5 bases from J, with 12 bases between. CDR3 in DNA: TGTGCCAGCAGTTTAAGCAGGGGTCGAACCGGGGAGCTGTTTTTT. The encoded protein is CASSLSRGRTGELFF.

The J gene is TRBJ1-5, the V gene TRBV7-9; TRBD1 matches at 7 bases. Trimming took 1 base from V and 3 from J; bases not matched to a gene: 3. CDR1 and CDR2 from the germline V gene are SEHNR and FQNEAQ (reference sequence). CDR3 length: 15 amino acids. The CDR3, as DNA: TGTGCCAGCAGCTTAGGGGACAGTATCAATCAGCCCCAGCATTTT. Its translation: CASSLGDSINQPQHF.